The T cell receptor (beta chain) under discussion was sequenced for a study of vaccination and CD4 T cells after COVID-19. Across the whole study: Samples after vaccination came a median about 72 days past dose two, ranging 14 to 241. Stimulation of the cells used overlapping spike peptide pools from SARS-CoV-2 and from the common cold coronaviruses HCoV-NL63, HCoV-OC43 and HCoV-229E.

Described treatment: roughly ten-day PBMC culture with coronavirus spike peptide pools or control peptides (ViraFEST assay). The germline V gene encodes CDR1 DFQATT and CDR2 SNEGSKA (reference sequence). V trimming: 3 bases; J trimming: 5 bases; junction bases outside the gene matches: 8. The CDR3 is 14 amino acids. Sequenced with the Oncomine TCR Beta short-read assay was DNA taken from cultured CD4+ T cells. From cultured CD4+ T cells, genomic DNA was extracted. TCRdb re-called the PCR reads with MiXCR, one entry per CDR3 protein. The sample contains about 12,000 distinct CDR3 sequences, around 50% of which appear only once. A remark on this clonotype: The antigen remains undetermined.

Sequencing used CD4+ T cells from blood, cultured in vitro. The gene calls are TRBV20-1 and TRBJ1-2; 8 nucleotides agree with TRBD1. This sequence was found in a human donor who had recovered from COVID-19. The CDR3 is CSARGTGGPYGYTF. The DNA for the CDR3 is TGCAGTGCTAGGGGTACAGGGGGTCCTTATGGCTACACCTTC.